This T cell receptor (beta chain) was sequenced during a study of cytomegalovirus exposure and HLA in healthy donors (dated 2017 in TCRdb). Describing the broader study: An earlier analysis of several hundred of the donors reported approximately 280 Gb of sequence data and 90 million to 120 million unique TCR beta sequences obtained from 150 million to 200 million T cells. An early release that covered about 600 HLA-typed donors contained approximately 300 gigabases of sequencing data and approximately 85 million unique TCR sequences. The genetic ancestry cluster associated with self-reported Caucasian donors included roughly 84% of the roughly 400 genotyped donors. The study aimed to test whether signatures of past pathogen exposure could be identified by cataloging public T cell receptors. The T cell repertoires of 550 to 850 subjects were profiled by immunosequencing and related to cytomegalovirus serostatus. In addition to the first cohort of 666 subjects, a separate validation cohort of some 120 different subjects was used. High-throughput TCR immunosequencing, statistical association of individual TCRs with disease status, and machine learning were combined to predict cytomegalovirus infection status. A later analysis re-analyzed previously published TCR beta repertoires from about 730 donors and added high-resolution HLA genotyping to study TCR occurrence patterns. Rather than drawing on any new phenotypic data, the later analysis identified candidate immune exposures from TCR beta sequences and the way those sequences occurred across donors. An earlier analysis of nearly 600 of the donors applied high-throughput TCR beta sequencing to assess whether each TCR beta V gene segment acted as functional or pseudogenic. Donor age, sex, ethnicity and CMV serostatus were compiled together with the repertoire data. A later genetic analysis used genome-wide SNP genotypes for about 65% of the roughly 670 donors, treating that subset as a discovery cohort. All discovery cohort repertoires had been generated on a single sequencing platform. Both class I and class II loci were covered by HLA typing, at four-digit resolution. Typing coverage varied by locus: roughly 620-630 donors for A, B, C, DRB1 and DQB1; some 520 for DQA1; more than 600 for DPA1; around 490 for DPB1. About five DR-DQ haplotypes were handled as single units for association and clustering because linkage in the cohort was strong. On average, 235,054 unique TCR beta nucleotide sequences were sequenced per donor among 300 to 500 genotyped donors of the cohort, with roughly 20% of those sequences being non-productive.

The library relied on the immunoSEQ multiplex PCR assay. For the multiplex PCR, a mixture combining 60 forward primers for TCR Vbeta segments and 13 reverse primers for TCR Jbeta segments was used. The CDR3 region of rearranged TCR beta genes was amplified from genomic DNA with a multiplex PCR assay. The Illumina HiSeq System was used to sequence the amplified TCR beta libraries as 87-base-pair reads. The paper's processing steps were these. Across the 500 to 750 repertoires, a later analysis counted 80 million or so unique TCR beta chains, approximately 10 million of which were shared by at least two donors. Raw reads were error-corrected and collapsed into unique sequences with a nearest-neighbor algorithm that merged closely related sequences to remove PCR and sequencing errors. V, D and J gene segments were assigned by aligning CDR3 sequences to IMGT reference sequences. For a sequence to be retained, a match of at least six nucleotides to both a V gene segment and a J gene segment was required. A rearrangement was called productive if the CDR3 had no stop codons and remained in frame with V and J, and every other rearrangement was called non-productive. CDR3 was defined by IMGT convention, running from the second conserved V-encoded cysteine to the conserved J-encoded phenylalanine. In an earlier analysis of 500 to 650 of the donors, sequences lacking an unambiguous match to a single V gene segment were excluded. In an earlier analysis of roughly 600 of the donors, a V segment was called functional when productive rearrangements were above 56.7%, and segregating when the standard deviation between donors exceeded 5%. To diagnose cytomegalovirus status from the catalog of TCR beta chain sequences, a statistical classification framework was built. V and J gene assignment, in a later analysis, came from comparing TCR nucleotide sequences with IMGT/GENE-DB human TR gene sequences. Using the TCRdist pipeline, a later analysis assigned CDR3 sequences along with most-parsimonious VDJ recombination scenarios. A later analysis defined each TCR beta chain by its CDR3 amino acid sequence plus V-gene family, and excluded reads lacking a unique V-gene family. As a way to deal with suspected cross-contamination and a sequencing artifact, a later analysis dropped hundreds of nucleotide sequences that were highly shared and had low generation probability. For each public chain, a later analysis derived a clonal expansion index from normalized ranks of inferred template counts within each repertoire. In a later analysis, generation probabilities were computed with a VDJ recombination model fitted to out-of-frame rearrangements, and the resulting probabilities were checked against IGoR. In a later analysis, TCR-TCR, TCR-HLA and TCR-CMV co-occurrence was scored with hypergeometric tests, and a repertoire-size bias correction was applied to TCR pairs. A later analysis estimated false discovery rates by permuting HLA or CMV assignments 20 times. In a later analysis, co-occurring TCRs were grouped using DBSCAN, with TCRdist sequence similarity added in when clustering inside HLA-allele-positive subsets. Repertoires with fewer than 30,000 or more than 120,000 public chains, plus five repertoires with anomalous nucleotide sharing, were excluded from co-occurrence clustering. TCRdb took this table from immuneACCESS and kept in-frame rearrangements with V and J called. Such tables lack part of the clones; where checked against another copy, unresolved V genes explain under half of the gap, and the rest is unexplained. The DNA was the basis for D and trimming; V, J and clone size are from that table. In all, the sample holds 60,000 to 85,000 clones, and around 66% of those were seen once. The top ten hold around 4.7% of the sample.

The cohort was made up of about 610 healthy bone marrow donors. At the time of sampling, every cohort member was nominally healthy, though immune exposures that went unrecorded were likely present. The donor was CMV seropositive and belonged to the group of over 250 seropositive cohort members. Each donor provided a peripheral blood sample, and peripheral blood mononuclear cells were used for TCR beta sequencing. Genomic DNA extraction from the blood cell samples was performed with the Qiagen DNeasy Blood Extraction Kit. What the work shows at the level of the full study, not this receptor alone: A cluster of highly shared sequence variants was judged likely to be a technical artifact of the sequencing pipeline. The 87-base-pair reads could not distinguish some IMGT-functional V segments, including TRBV6-2 and TRBV6-3, so those segments were excluded. Linkage disequilibrium might explain the correlated functional status among segregating V segments, but an unknown experimental factor could not be ruled out. In a later analysis, most CMV-associated TCR beta chains were found to appear HLA-restricted, with HLA associations seemingly driven largely by CMV exposure. The only immune exposure information available for the cohort was CMV serostatus. Compared with the roughly 670-donor mean, donors in an Asian-associated ancestry cluster had fewer N-insertions in productive TCRs, according to a later genetic analysis. Specific HLA alleles were associated with 15,000 to 20,000 TCR beta sequences at a false discovery rate of 0.05 in a later analysis. The cohort was sequenced for TCR beta chains only, and without alpha or paired-chain data the features that could be detected were limited. When HLA alleles, especially DR and DQ, strongly co-occurred, attributing TCR associations to individual alleles was difficult. According to the authors, the approach could potentially be generalized to other disease states and immunological phenotypes. Presence/absence analyses assumed roughly uniform sequencing depth across donors, an assumption that may not hold. In a later analysis, the rate of TCR association differed among HLA loci, with DRB1 alleles having the most associated TCRs and HLA-C alleles having the fewest. Most TCR sequences were observed very rarely across donors, whereas some public TCRs were present in many individuals. V-gene and J-gene trimming of TCR beta chains was associated with a missense DCLRE1C variant in a later genetic analysis, and the association was replicated in an independent cohort. Because counts were too low, roughly 18 rarely observed V segments, including chromosome 9 orphons, were left out of the earlier analysis of 500 to 650 of the donors. In a later analysis, HLA-associated TCR beta chains showed more clonal expansion and lower generation probabilities than non-associated chains that were equally common. An earlier analysis of roughly 570 of the donors showed that most TCR beta V segments appeared in productive rearrangements either about 90% or about 30% of the time, which broadly matched IMGT annotations. Cytomegalovirus status was reported to be diagnosed by the classifier with high specificity and sensitivity in both the original and validation cohorts. According to a later analysis, parvovirus B19, influenza, CMV and Epstein-Barr virus appeared linked to several top co-occurrence clusters. Because HLA typing was unavailable for some donors at each locus, only the typed subset was used in association tests. A further reported finding was that TCR beta sequences accurately predicted the HLA-A and HLA-B alleles for most subjects in the first cohort. A few of the identified cytomegalovirus-associated TCR beta chains were confirmed in vitro to be specific for cytomegalovirus antigens. A total of 164 TCR beta chains were listed by the study as associated with cytomegalovirus.

Details on this clone: The antigen this receptor binds is unknown. No clone much larger than this one lies a single base away; base qualities are absent.

There are 15 amino acids in the CDR3, from cysteine to phenylalanine inclusive. Only the CDR3 part of the read is kept: 45 bases, read in frame from the first base. CDR1 and CDR2, per the germline V gene, are SGHRS and YFSETQ. After removal of 2 bases from V and 2 bases from J, the junction retains 1 base not matched to a gene. The sample comprised PBMCs. This receptor was obtained from a man in his 60s in good health and CMV-seropositive. In this chain, TRBV5-1 is recombined with TRBJ2-3; TRBD2 fits 11 bases in the junction. The CDR3 reads CASSLLAGATDTQYF. The nucleotide sequence reads TGCGCCAGCAGCTTACTAGCGGGGGCCACAGATACGCAGTATTTT.